This T cell receptor beta chain was found in a study of T-cell reconstitution after alpha-beta-depleted transplantation in children. Only a few counts were recorded for this clonotype. Unique molecular identifiers were incorporated when the TCRbeta library was constructed. MiXCR, applied by TCRdb to the PCR reads, yields one record per CDR3 protein. Of about 300,000 distinct CDR3 sequences in the sample, 9.5% to 13% were seen once. The material was PBMCs, obtained before TCRalphabeta/CD19-depleted stem cell transplant. The source is a boy younger than two with acute myeloid leukemia, due to receive a stem cell transplant.

The CDR3 DNA follows: TGTGCCAGTAAAGGGGGGGGGGCAGATACGCAGTATTTT. This gives the protein CASKGGGADTQYF. V gene TRBV6-5 combines with J gene TRBJ2-3, with D possibly TRBD2 on 7 matching bases. This CDR3 is built from 13 residues. V shed 9 bases and J shed 4 bases, with 14 bases lying between them. Germline loops: CDR1 MNHEY, CDR2 SVGAGI.